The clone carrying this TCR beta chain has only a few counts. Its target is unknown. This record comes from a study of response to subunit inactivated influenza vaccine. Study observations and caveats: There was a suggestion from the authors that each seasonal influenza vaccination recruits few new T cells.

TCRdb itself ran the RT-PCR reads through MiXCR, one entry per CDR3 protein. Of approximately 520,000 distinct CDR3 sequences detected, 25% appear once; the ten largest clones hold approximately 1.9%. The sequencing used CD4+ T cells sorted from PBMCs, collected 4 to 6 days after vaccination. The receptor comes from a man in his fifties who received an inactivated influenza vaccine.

The CDR3 nucleotides read TGTGCCAGCAGCCCCTACGGGGGGCGGATCACTGAAGCTTTCTTT. It translates to CASSPYGGRITEAFF. The chain is built from TRBV14 and TRBJ1-1; TRBD1 is a possible D gene (6 bases). The germline V gene encodes CDR1 SGHDN and CDR2 FVKESK. The length of the CDR3 is 15 residues. Trimming took 4 bases from V and 4 from J, leaving 16 bases between them.